The present entry profiles one TCR beta chain with its context. Its antigen is as yet unknown. The data were obtained in a study of cytomegalovirus exposure and HLA in healthy donors. At the level of the study: HLA-typed donors were the source of 90 million or so unique TCRs, which an early data release held.

PCR used 60 Vbeta primers and 13 Jbeta primers. Measured with immunoSEQ multiplex PCR; TCRdb has only the in-frame clones, and not every one. The sample lists more than 110,000 clones, around 80% occurring once. The V and J ends lost 4 bases and 11 bases respectively, with 11 bases between them. CDR1 and CDR2 from the germline V gene are SGHAT and FQNNGV. The CDR3 has 11 residues. Findings of the study overall: Altogether, about 160 TCR beta chains were recorded as cytomegalovirus-associated. Per published accounts, TCR beta sequences correctly predicted the HLA-A and HLA-B alleles of most subjects. Per a later analysis, HLA-associated TCR beta chains showed more clonal expansion than other, equally common TCR beta chains.

This sequence was found in a man aged 25-45 years in good health and CMV-seropositive. The chain joins TRBV11-2 to TRBJ2-5; the D is unclear. Sequences were obtained from PBMCs. In DNA, the CDR3 is TGTGCCAGCAGCTCCTCCCCCCGGCAGTACTTC. Its translation: CASSSSPRQYF.